This T cell receptor (beta chain) was found in a study of T cell responses to AZD1222 COVID-19 vaccine. Repertoires were generated with immunoSEQ multiplex PCR, while TCRdb's copy carries only in-frame clones and drops some. The data contain 85,000 to 110,000 clones, about 90% of them singletons. Per the germline V gene, CDR1 is SGHTA and CDR2 is FQGNSA. CDR3 size: 17 residues. V was pared by 4 bases and J by 2 bases, with 18 bases between. The clonotype originates from an adult in good health. This sequence joins TRBV7-2 and TRBJ1-3, with D tentatively TRBD1 (6 bases). The sequences come from peripheral blood, collected on day 0 of AZD1222 vaccination. In nucleotides, the CDR3 is TGTGCCAGCAGCTCGGGCGGGGGGCGCTGGGCTGGAAACACCATATATTTT. This encodes CASSSGGGRWAGNTIYF.